What follows are 7 T cell receptor beta chains derived from one specimen sequenced in a study of cytomegalovirus exposure and HLA in healthy donors. In the PCR, 60 Vbeta and 13 Jbeta primers were used. TCRdb's copy holds only in-frame clones and misses some; the assay was immunoSEQ multiplex PCR. The sample lists 180,000 or so clones; roughly 78% were seen once. The sequencing input was PBMCs. The origin of the receptors is a woman between 25 and 40 years old in good health and CMV-seronegative.

This chain connects TRBV4-2 to TRBJ2-1, with 12 bases matching TRBD2. V trimming: 3 bases; J trimming: 4 bases; junction bases outside the gene matches: 7. This CDR3 comprises 17 residues. Looked up from germline, CDR1 is LGHNA and CDR2 is YNFKEQ. The CDR3 bases are TGTGCCAGCAGCCAGGCTCCCGGGACTAGCGGGTACAATGAGCAGTTCTTC. Amino acid sequence: CASSQAPGTSGYNEQFF.

The chain links TRBV4-3 to TRBJ2-6; 7 bases line up with TRBD1. Germline values: CDR1 LGHNA, CDR2 YSLEER. V lost 4 bases and J lost 3; bases outside the gene matches: 12. The length of the CDR3 is 18 residues. The CDR3 DNA follows: TGCGCCAGCAGCCGAGCCCGGGACAGAATAAGTGGGGCCAACGTCCTGACTTTC. Translated: CASSRARDRISGANVLTF.

The chain carries TRBV4-3 and TRBJ1-1; weak D call: TRBD1 (6 bases). Germline CDR1 LGHNA, CDR2 YSLEER. Trimming pared 2 bases from V and 3 bases from J, leaving 13 bases between. The CDR3 has 15 amino acids. The CDR3 bases are TGCGCCAGCAGCCAACAAACAGGGAGGGACACTGAAGCTTTCTTT. Its translation: CASSQQTGRDTEAFF.

V and J are TRBV7-8 and TRBJ2-5; D is ambiguous. Germline CDR1 SGHVS, CDR2 FQNEAQ. This CDR3 is built from 14 residues. V lost 1 base to trimming and J lost 4 bases, with 10 bases between them. The CDR3: CASSLGHVRETQYF. The CDR3 region has the DNA TGTGCCAGCAGCTTAGGGCATGTACGAGAGACCCAGTACTTC.

The chain links TRBV27 to TRBJ1-1; TRBD1 might be the D (5 bases). Germline CDR1 reads MNHEY; CDR2 reads SMNVEV (reference sequence). The CDR3 totals 14 residues. V was clipped by 7 bases and J by 3 bases, with 15 bases between them. The DNA of the CDR3 is TGTGCCAGCACTGAAGGGGTGGGGTACACTGAAGCTTTCTTT. Amino acids: CASTEGVGYTEAFF.

The chain employs TRBV10-3 and TRBJ1-4; 7 positions agree with TRBD1. The J segment lost 3 bases and the V segment lost 6 bases, leaving 4 bases of the junction unmatched. The germline V gene encodes CDR1 ENHRY and CDR2 SYGVKD. This CDR3 is 14 amino acids long. CDR3 DNA: TGTGCCATCAGGAGAGGGACAGCTAATGAAAAACTGTTTTTT. As protein: CAIRRGTANEKLFF.

V usage is TRBV6-6 and J usage is TRBJ1-1; D gene ambiguous. Germline-derived CDR1 and CDR2 are MNHNY and SVGAGI (reference sequence). Trimming shortened V by 2 bases and J by 6 bases, and 10 bases separated the two germline ends. The length of the CDR3 is 13 residues. CDR3 bases: TGTGCCAGCAGTTACGTAGTGGGCGCTGAAGCTTTCTTT. Translating gives CASSYVVGAEAFF.